This T cell receptor (beta chain) was captured in a study of blood T cell repertoires in COVID-19. Study as a whole: From T cells, B-cell-depleted T cells, or PBMCs came the material, which was cDNA or gDNA.

This table comes from immunoSEQ multiplex PCR, and its TCRdb copy is limited to in-frame clones, with some not included. This table holds more than 95,000 clones, around 81% found once. This receptor was identified in a woman aged 70-85 years with acute or convalescent COVID-19. Sequenced input: peripheral blood.

The CDR3 sequence is CASSLALAGGTYEQYF. The DNA of the CDR3 is TGCGCCAGCAGCTTGGCCCTAGCGGGAGGCACCTACGAGCAGTACTTC. J is TRBJ2-7 and V is TRBV5-1, with 11 bases matching TRBD2. CDR3 size: 16 residues. J lost 2 bases, V lost 0 bases, and 4 bases had no gene match. CDR1 and CDR2 from the germline V gene are SGHRS and YFSETQ.